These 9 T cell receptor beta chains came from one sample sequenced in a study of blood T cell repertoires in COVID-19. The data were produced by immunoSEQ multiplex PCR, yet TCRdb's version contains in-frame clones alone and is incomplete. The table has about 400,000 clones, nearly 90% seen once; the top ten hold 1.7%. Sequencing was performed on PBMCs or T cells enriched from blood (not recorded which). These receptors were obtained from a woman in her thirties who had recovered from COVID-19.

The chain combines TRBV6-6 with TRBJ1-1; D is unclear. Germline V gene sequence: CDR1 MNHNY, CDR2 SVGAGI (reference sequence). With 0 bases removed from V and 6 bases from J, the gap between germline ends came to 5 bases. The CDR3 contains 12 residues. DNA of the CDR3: TGTGCCAGCAGTTACTCACCAGCTGAAGCTTTCTTT. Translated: CASSYSPAEAFF.

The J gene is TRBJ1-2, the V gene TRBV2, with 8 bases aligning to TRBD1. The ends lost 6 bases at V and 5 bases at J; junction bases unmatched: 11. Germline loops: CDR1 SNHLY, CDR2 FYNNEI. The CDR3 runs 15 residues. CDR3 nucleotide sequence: TGTGCCAGCAGGACAGACAGGGGCCTTGGGTATGGCTACACCTTC. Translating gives CASRTDRGLGYGYTF.

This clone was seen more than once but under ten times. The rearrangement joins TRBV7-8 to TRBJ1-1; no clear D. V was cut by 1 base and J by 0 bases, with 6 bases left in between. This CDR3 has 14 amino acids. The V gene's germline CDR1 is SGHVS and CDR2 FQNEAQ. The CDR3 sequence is CASSLERVNTEAFF. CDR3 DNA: TGTGCCAGCAGCTTAGAACGGGTGAACACTGAAGCTTTCTTT.

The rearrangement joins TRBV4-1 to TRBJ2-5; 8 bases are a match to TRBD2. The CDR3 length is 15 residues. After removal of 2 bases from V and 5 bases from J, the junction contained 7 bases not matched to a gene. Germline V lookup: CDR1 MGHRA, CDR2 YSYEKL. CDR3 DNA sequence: TGCGCCAGCAGCCAACTAGCGGGTGGGGTGGAGACCCAGTACTTC. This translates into CASSQLAGGVETQYF.

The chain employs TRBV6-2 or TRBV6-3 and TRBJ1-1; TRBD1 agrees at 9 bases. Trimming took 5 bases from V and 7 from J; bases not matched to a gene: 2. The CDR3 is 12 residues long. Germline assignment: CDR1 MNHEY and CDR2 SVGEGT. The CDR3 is CASSRDRVEAFF. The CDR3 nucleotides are TGTGCCAGCAGTCGGGACAGGGTTGAAGCTTTCTTT.

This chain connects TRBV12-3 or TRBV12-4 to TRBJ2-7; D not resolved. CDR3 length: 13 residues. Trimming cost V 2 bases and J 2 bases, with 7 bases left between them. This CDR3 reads CASSLSQPYEQYF. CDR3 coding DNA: TGTGCCAGCAGTTTATCACAGCCCTACGAGCAGTACTTC.

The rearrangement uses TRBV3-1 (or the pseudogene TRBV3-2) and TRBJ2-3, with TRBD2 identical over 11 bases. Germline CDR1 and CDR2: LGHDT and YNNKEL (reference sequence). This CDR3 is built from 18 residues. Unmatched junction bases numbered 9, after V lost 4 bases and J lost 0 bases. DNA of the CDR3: TGTGCCAGCAGCCGGGGGGCACTAGCGGGAGCTAGCACAGATACGCAGTATTTT. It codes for CASSRGALAGASTDTQYF.

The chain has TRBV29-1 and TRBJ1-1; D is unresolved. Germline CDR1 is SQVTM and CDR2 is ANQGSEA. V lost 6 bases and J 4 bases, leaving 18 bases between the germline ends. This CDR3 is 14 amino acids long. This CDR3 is CSVDRGDLSTEAFF. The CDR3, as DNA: TGCAGCGTAGACCGGGGTGACTTGAGCACTGAAGCTTTCTTT.

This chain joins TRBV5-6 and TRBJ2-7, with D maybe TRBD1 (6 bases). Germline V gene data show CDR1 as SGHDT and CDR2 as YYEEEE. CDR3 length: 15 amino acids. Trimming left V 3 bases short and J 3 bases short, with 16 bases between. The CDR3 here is CASSSPVFRGYEQYF. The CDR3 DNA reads TGTGCCAGCAGCTCCCCTGTTTTCAGGGGCTACGAGCAGTACTTC.